A selection of T cell receptor beta chains follows, all from one sample in a study of Graves' ophthalmopathy and Graves' hyperthyroidism. TCRdb re-called the multiplex PCR reads through MiXCR, storing one row per CDR3 protein. The sample carries around 590,000 distinct CDR3 sequences, about two fifths recorded once. Specimen: peripheral blood or thyroid tissue (not recorded which). All receptors come from an adult man with Graves' hyperthyroidism. Each CDR3 is given with its conserved first and last residue. D genes are given only for firm matches. Clone size is stated in some rows and not others, as once, few, many or a class when expanded.

abundance	d_gene	j_gene	v_gene	CDR3aa	CDR3nt
many	.	TRBJ1-5	TRBV2	CASVPSRDQPQHF	TGTGCCAGTGTCCCTTCAAGGGATCAGCCCCAGCATTTT
many	TRBD2	TRBJ2-7	TRBV7-2	CASSLAPGGPPYEQYF	TGTGCCAGCAGCTTAGCGCCGGGGGGTCCCCCCTACGAGCAGTACTTC
many	TRBD1	TRBJ1-2	TRBV9	CASSVETGGAYGYTF	TGTGCCAGCAGCGTAGAGACAGGGGGCGCGTATGGCTACACCTTC
many	TRBD1	TRBJ2-7	TRBV20-1	CSASGTGSSYEQYF	TGCAGTGCTTCCGGGACAGGGAGCTCCTACGAGCAGTACTTC
few	TRBD2	TRBJ2-1	TRBV7-9	CASSSRTSGYNEQFF	TGTGCCAGCAGCTCCCGGACTAGCGGCTACAATGAGCAGTTCTTC
few	.	TRBJ2-5	TRBV12-3/TRBV12-4	CASRPGLRTAQETQYF	TGTGCCAGCAGGCCAGGATTACGGACGGCCCAAGAGACCCAGTACTTC
.	TRBD1	TRBJ1-6	TRBV28	CASSLQGDTPLHF	TGTGCCAGCAGTTTGCAGGGGGATACGCCCCTCCACTTT
.	TRBD1	TRBJ2-5	TRBV29-1	CSLDRVVETQYF	TGCAGCCTAGACAGGGTCGTCGAGACCCAGTACTTC
many	.	TRBJ1-5	TRBV19	CASSITGWGQPQHF	TGTGCCAGTAGTATAACCGGATGGGGGCAGCCCCAGCATTTT
many	.	TRBJ1-1	TRBV6-5	CASNQGTEAFF	TGTGCCAGCAATCAGGGAACTGAAGCTTTCTTT
many	TRBD2	TRBJ2-5	TRBV11-2	CASSLDGASGETQYF	TGTGCCAGCAGCTTAGACGGGGCTAGCGGCGAGACCCAGTACTTC
many	TRBD1	TRBJ2-5	TRBV15	CATSRGDRGQETQYF	TGTGCCACCAGCAGGGGGGACAGGGGACAAGAGACCCAGTACTTC
many	TRBD1	TRBJ2-7	TRBV5-4	CASSLGGQGAPGEQYF	TGTGCCAGCAGCTTGGGGGGACAGGGGGCACCGGGCGAGCAGTACTTC
.	.	TRBJ2-3	TRBV7-2	CASSPDGVDTQYF	TGTGCCAGCAGCCCCGACGGGGTAGATACGCAGTATTTT
few	.	TRBJ2-3	TRBV24-1	CATSPIFTDTQYF	TGTGCCACCAGCCCAATATTTACAGATACGCAGTATTTT
.	TRBD1	TRBJ2-2	TRBV2	CASSNDRGTGELLF	TGTGCCAGCAGTAATGACAGGGGCACCGGGGAGCTGCTTTTT
many	TRBD1	TRBJ1-1	TRBV10-3	CATYRGLNTEAFF	TGTGCCACCTACAGGGGATTGAACACTGAAGCTTTCTTT
few	.	TRBJ1-2	TRBV5-4	CASSRGLNGYTF	TGTGCCAGCAGCCGGGGGTTGAATGGCTACACCTTC
.	TRBD1	TRBJ1-5	TRBV12-3/TRBV12-4	CASSLSGTGYSNQPQHF	TGTGCCAGCAGTTTATCGGGGACAGGGTATAGCAATCAGCCCCAGCATTTT
.	.	TRBJ1-5	TRBV27	CASAQGYSNQPQHF	TGTGCCAGCGCCCAGGGTTATAGCAATCAGCCCCAGCATTTT
many	.	TRBJ2-5	TRBV7-7	CASSVREQETQYF	TGTGCTAGCAGCGTCCGGGAACAAGAGACCCAGTACTTC
many	TRBD1	TRBJ1-6	TRBV2	CASRWSGQGSYNSPLHF	TGTGCCAGCAGATGGTCTGGACAGGGCTCCTATAATTCACCCCTCCACTTT
.	.	TRBJ1-1	TRBV20-1	CSAAGGKSESTEAFF	TGCAGTGCTGCGGGGGGGAAAAGTGAGAGCACTGAAGCTTTCTTT
.	TRBD1	TRBJ2-1	TRBV29-1	CSGPGTGTNNEQFF	TGCAGCGGCCCCGGGACAGGGACGAACAATGAGCAGTTCTTC
.	.	TRBJ2-5	TRBV20-1	CSATSRVAGETQYF	TGCAGTGCCACCAGCAGAGTGGCGGGAGAGACCCAGTACTTC
few	TRBD1	TRBJ1-5	TRBV12-3/TRBV12-4	CASRAGTGAYYQPQHF	TGTGCCAGCAGAGCCGGGACAGGGGCTTATTATCAGCCCCAGCATTTT
.	.	TRBJ1-2	TRBV15	CATSPRGSANYGYTF	TGTGCCACCAGCCCCCGGGGCAGCGCTAACTATGGCTACACCTTC
few	.	TRBJ1-5	TRBV19	CASSIVMQGNQPQHF	TGTGCCAGTAGTATAGTTATGCAGGGCAATCAGCCCCAGCATTTT
few	.	TRBJ2-7	TRBV15	CATSSVYEQYF	TGTGCCACCAGCAGCGTATACGAGCAGTACTTC
many	.	TRBJ2-6	TRBV2	CATQETGANVLTF	TGTGCCACCCAGGAGACTGGGGCCAACGTCCTGACTTTC
.	.	TRBJ1-6	TRBV27	CASRNRVGWSPLHF	TGTGCCAGCAGAAACAGGGTAGGGTGGTCACCCCTCCACTTT
.	.	TRBJ1-5	TRBV5-4	CASSLRLAGVGPQHF	TGTGCCAGCAGCTTGCGGCTAGCGGGGGTCGGGCCCCAGCATTTT
.	TRBD1	TRBJ2-2	TRBV29-1	CSVEGQGVGELFF	TGCAGCGTTGAAGGACAGGGAGTCGGGGAGCTGTTTTTT
once	.	TRBJ1-2	TRBV25-1	CASSELGGGDRNYGYTF	TGTGCCAGCAGTGAACTAGGCGGAGGAGACAGGAACTATGGCTACACCTTC
.	.	TRBJ1-5	TRBV2	CASSVVGTSNQPQHF	TGTGCCAGCAGTGTGGTTGGGACATCCAATCAGCCCCAGCATTTT
many	TRBD1	TRBJ2-2	TRBV24-1	CATSDRTGPGELFF	TGTGCCACCAGTGATCGGACAGGCCCCGGGGAGCTGTTTTTT